The TCR beta chain under discussion was sequenced for a study of vaccination effects on CD4 cells after COVID-19. For this clone: Its antigen is as yet unknown.

Sequencing was performed with immunoSEQ multiplex PCR; in TCRdb, only in-frame clones are kept and a portion is missing. The table lists 25,000 to 40,000 clones, around 82% of them singletons. Expansion with viral peptide pools was applied to antigen-specific CD4+ T cells by the ViraFEST assay prior to sequencing. Following 10 days of culture, CD4+ T cells were isolated. Each person got two doses of an mRNA SARS-CoV-2 vaccine, BNT162b2 or mRNA-1273. The CDR3 runs 12 residues. In germline, CDR1 is SEHNR, CDR2 FQNEAQ (reference sequence). With 5 bases removed from V and 7 bases from J, the gap between germline ends came to 6 bases.

This TCR was recovered from a human donor who received a COVID-19 vaccine. Some clones in this sample may be carry-over from other donors' samples. The V and J genes are TRBV7-9 and TRBJ1-6; D not certain. Sequences were derived from CD4+ T cells from PBMCs cultured with HCoV-NL63 spike peptides, sampled after COVID-19 vaccination. Here the CDR3 DNA reads TGTGCCAGCAGCCGGGGAAATTCACCCCTCCACTTT. It translates to CASSRGNSPLHF.